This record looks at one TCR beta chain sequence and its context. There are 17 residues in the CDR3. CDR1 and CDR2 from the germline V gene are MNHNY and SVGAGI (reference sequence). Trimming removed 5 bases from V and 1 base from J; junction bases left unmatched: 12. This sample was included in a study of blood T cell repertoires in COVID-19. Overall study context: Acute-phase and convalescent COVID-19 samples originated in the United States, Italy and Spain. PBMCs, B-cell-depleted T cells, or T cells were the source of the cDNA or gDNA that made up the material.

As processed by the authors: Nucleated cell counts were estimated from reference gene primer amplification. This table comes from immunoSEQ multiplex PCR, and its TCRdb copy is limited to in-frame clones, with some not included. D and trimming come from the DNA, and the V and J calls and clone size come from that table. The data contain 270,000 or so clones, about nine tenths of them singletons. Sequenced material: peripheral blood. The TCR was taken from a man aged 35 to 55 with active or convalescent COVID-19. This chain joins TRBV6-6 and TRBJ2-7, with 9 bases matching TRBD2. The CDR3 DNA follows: TGTGCCAGCAGTCCCTTCTTTAGGGCGGGAGGGTCCTACGAGCAGTACTTC. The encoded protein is CASSPFFRAGGSYEQYF.